Listed below are T cell receptor beta chains from one sample, sequenced in a study of blood T cell repertoires in COVID-19. TCRdb keeps only in-frame clones here, not all; method: immunoSEQ multiplex PCR. This sample has 150,000 to 200,000 clones, with approximately 80% found just once. Sample: PBMCs or T cells enriched from blood (not recorded which). The receptors here all came from a man between 50 and 59 years old who had recovered from COVID-19. Each CDR3 is given with its conserved first and last residue. A D gene is named only where the DNA matches it firmly. Expanded clones are given a class, and other clones once, few, many or no size at all.

J	D	size	length	V	CDR3	DNA
TRBJ1-4	TRBD1	few	15	TRBV6-5	CASSYSGTGDEKLFF	TGTGCCAGCAGTTACTCGGGGACAGGGGATGAAAAACTGTTTTTT
TRBJ1-1	TRBD1	-	16	TRBV10-3	CAISEGGQGMNTEAFF	TGTGCCATCAGTGAGGGGGGACAGGGAATGAACACTGAAGCTTTCTTT
TRBJ2-3	-	-	14	TRBV7-2	CASSLTGTTDTQYF	TGTGCCAGCAGCTTAACAGGGACCACAGATACGCAGTATTTT
TRBJ1-1	TRBD1	-	13	TRBV6-6	CASSPQGDTEAFF	TGTGCCAGCAGCCCCCAGGGGGACACTGAAGCTTTCTTT
TRBJ1-4	-	-	15	TRBV2	CASSQGRVPNEKLFF	TGTGCCAGCAGCCAGGGCCGGGTCCCCAATGAAAAACTGTTTTTT
TRBJ2-3	-	-	11	TRBV6-4	CASSEAGTQYF	TGTGCCAGCAGTGAAGCCGGTACGCAGTATTTT
TRBJ1-2	-	-	16	TRBV7-2	CASSLARPQGRGGYTF	TGTGCCAGCAGCTTAGCAAGGCCACAGGGTAGGGGCGGCTACACCTTC
TRBJ1-1	TRBD1	-	18	TRBV5-8	CASSLVIRQGSMNTEAFF	TGTGCCAGCAGCTTGGTCATTCGACAGGGGAGTATGAACACTGAAGCTTTCTTT
TRBJ1-5	TRBD1	-	19	TRBV15	CATSRHTGTGKYSNQPQHF	TGTGCCACCAGCAGGCATACCGGGACAGGGAAATATAGCAATCAGCCCCAGCATTTT
TRBJ1-4	-	-	17	TRBV6-1	CASSEAGRGRVGEKLFF	TGTGCCAGCAGTGAAGCGGGCAGGGGAAGGGTCGGCGAAAAACTGTTTTTT
TRBJ1-2	-	many	12	TRBV15	CAPQDKDYGYTF	TGTGCCCCCCAGGACAAGGATTATGGCTACACCTTC
TRBJ1-1	-	-	16	TRBV7-9	CASSPKTTYRNTEAFF	TGTGCCAGCAGCCCAAAGACAACCTACCGGAACACTGAAGCTTTCTTT
TRBJ1-5	-	-	12	TRBV5-4	CASSLDGQPQHF	TGTGCCAGCAGCTTGGACGGGCAGCCCCAGCATTTT
TRBJ2-5	TRBD1	-	15	TRBV14	CASSQGGTGVETQYF	TGTGCCAGCAGCCAAGGAGGGACAGGGGTGGAGACCCAGTACTTC
TRBJ1-1	TRBD1	-	15	TRBV14	CASSLLTSTGAEAFF	TGTGCCAGCAGCCTCCTAACCTCGACAGGGGCTGAAGCTTTCTTT
TRBJ1-6	-	-	14	TRBV27	CASSMRGLGSPLHF	TGTGCCAGCAGTATGCGGGGCTTGGGGTCACCCCTCCACTTT
TRBJ2-2	-	few	13	TRBV19	CASSILGAGELFF	TGTGCCAGTAGTATATTAGGGGCCGGGGAGCTGTTTTTT
TRBJ1-6	-	-	15	TRBV7-2	CASSLRGARDSPLHF	TGTGCCAGCAGCTTAAGGGGCGCACGGGATTCACCCCTCCACTTT
TRBJ1-1	-	-	13	TRBV5-1	CASSTGGNTEAFF	TGCGCCAGCAGCACGGGTGGGAACACTGAAGCTTTCTTT
TRBJ1-6	TRBD1	-	16	TRBV29-1	CSVIQDRGCFNSPLHF	TGCAGCGTGATCCAAGACAGGGGATGTTTTAATTCACCCCTCCACTTT
TRBJ1-2	TRBD1	-	15	TRBV18	CASSPPTGGGYGYTF	TGTGCCAGCTCACCACCGACAGGGGGCGGCTATGGCTACACCTTC
TRBJ1-4	TRBD1	-	16	TRBV9	CASSPRQGAQVEKLFF	TGTGCCAGCAGCCCCAGACAGGGGGCGCAGGTTGAAAAACTGTTTTTT